Listed below are T cell receptor beta chains from one sample, sequenced in a study of blood T cell repertoires in COVID-19. Using immunoSEQ multiplex PCR, the repertoire was profiled, and TCRdb retains in-frame clones only, with some absent. This repertoire shows 75,000 to 100,000 clones, around nine tenths found once; its top ten account for 18%. Source material: peripheral blood. Receptor source: an elderly woman with acute or convalescent COVID-19. CDR3s include the opening cysteine and the closing phenylalanine or tryptophan. Fields, in order: D gene, V gene, J gene, clone size, CDR3 DNA, CDR3 protein. A D gene is named only where the DNA matches it firmly. The size of a clone is reported for some rows only, either as once, few or many, or as a class for expanded clones.

TRBD1	TRBV2	TRBJ1-5	once	TGTGCCAGCAGTGCGGGGACAGGGTATCAGCCCCAGCATTTT	CASSAGTGYQPQHF
TRBD1	TRBV28	TRBJ1-4	.	TGTGCCAGCAGTCTCCAGGAGGGGGCTTTCGAAAAACTGTTTTTT	CASSLQEGAFEKLFF
.	TRBV29-1	TRBJ2-1	.	TGCAGCGTTGTTCAGGGGAAAAATGAGCAGTTCTTC	CSVVQGKNEQFF
.	TRBV7-2	TRBJ1-6	few	TGTGCCAGCAGCTCTGGGGGCCCGAGGTCACCCCTCCACTTT	CASSSGGPRSPLHF
TRBD1	TRBV5-1	TRBJ2-7	.	TGCGCCAGCAGCTACCGGGACAGACCGCACGAGCAGTACTTC	CASSYRDRPHEQYF
.	TRBV27	TRBJ1-6	.	TGTGCCAGCAGCCCCTGGACAGTGCCTAATTCACCCCTCCACTTT	CASSPWTVPNSPLHF
.	TRBV18	TRBJ2-1	.	TGTGCCAGCTCACCCAGGGAACCCTACAATGAGCAGTTCTTC	CASSPREPYNEQFF
.	TRBV18	TRBJ1-3	.	TGTGCCAGCTCACTCAGGGGCCACGCTGGAAACACCATATATTTT	CASSLRGHAGNTIYF
.	TRBV14	TRBJ1-1	few	TGTGCCAGCAGCGGACAGATGAACACTGAAGCTTTCTTT	CASSGQMNTEAFF
.	TRBV5-4	TRBJ2-3	.	TGTGCCAGCAAGTGGGGTGTTCGGGACTCAACGCAGTATTTT	CASKWGVRDSTQYF
TRBD1	TRBV19	TRBJ1-5	.	TGTGCCAGTAGTATCGACAGGGTTCGGTATAGCAATCAGCCCCAGCATTTT	CASSIDRVRYSNQPQHF
.	TRBV27	TRBJ2-3	.	TGTGCCAGCAGTTTAGATCGGGGGTGGACAGATACGCAGTATTTT	CASSLDRGWTDTQYF
.	TRBV5-1	TRBJ1-2	once	TGCGCCAGCAGCTTGATACTCGGGGATGGGGGCTACACCTTC	CASSLILGDGGYTF
.	TRBV19	TRBJ1-5	.	TGTGCCAGTAGTTCTCAGGGAAATCGAGGCAATCAGCCCCAGCATTTT	CASSSQGNRGNQPQHF